A selection of T cell receptor beta chains follows, all from one sample in a study of OX40 agonist ivuxolimab in advanced cancers. Assay: immunoSEQ multiplex PCR; the TCRdb copy retains only in-frame clones and omits some. The table records approximately 90,000 clones, roughly 84% of them present only once. This specimen consisted of CD4+ or CD8+ T cells sorted from blood, obtained in a trial of the OX40 agonist ivuxolimab. These receptors all stem from an adult with an advanced solid tumor such as melanoma, head and neck, liver or kidney cancer. CDR3s include the opening cysteine and the closing phenylalanine or tryptophan. A D gene is named only where the DNA matches it firmly. Rows give clone size only sometimes, using once, few, many, or a class for an expanded clone.

cdr3_nt: TGTGCCACCCCCCCGGGACAGGGTCGGGAAAAACTGTTTTTT
cdr3_aa: CATPPGQGREKLFF
clone_size: -
v_call: TRBV21-1
j_call: TRBJ1-4
d_call: -

cdr3_nt: TGTGCCTGGAGAGGCGGACACTCCTACGAGCAGTACTTC
cdr3_aa: CAWRGGHSYEQYF
clone_size: -
v_call: TRBV30
j_call: TRBJ2-7
d_call: -

cdr3_nt: TGTGCCAGCAGCCCGATAGCGGGGACGATCAGGTATACGCAGTATTTT
cdr3_aa: CASSPIAGTIRYTQYF
clone_size: -
v_call: TRBV11-2
j_call: TRBJ2-3
d_call: TRBD2

cdr3_nt: TGCGCCAGCAGCCAGGTATACGGACTAGCGAGCTACGAGCAGTACTTC
cdr3_aa: CASSQVYGLASYEQYF
clone_size: -
v_call: TRBV4-3
j_call: TRBJ2-7
d_call: TRBD2

cdr3_nt: TGCGCCAGCAGCCAAGGCCCCCTGGGGTTTGGAAACACCATATATTTT
cdr3_aa: CASSQGPLGFGNTIYF
clone_size: -
v_call: TRBV4-1
j_call: TRBJ1-3
d_call: -

cdr3_nt: TGTGCCAGCAGCTTAGTAGCTGAGGAGCAGTACTTC
cdr3_aa: CASSLVAEEQYF
clone_size: once
v_call: TRBV7-2
j_call: TRBJ2-7
d_call: -

cdr3_nt: TGTGCCAGCTCCGGGGGAAGGAGCGATGTCTACGAGCAGTACTTC
cdr3_aa: CASSGGRSDVYEQYF
clone_size: -
v_call: TRBV18
j_call: TRBJ2-7
d_call: -

cdr3_nt: TGTGCCTGGAGGAATTTGGGCATTCAGTACTTC
cdr3_aa: CAWRNLGIQYF
clone_size: -
v_call: TRBV30
j_call: TRBJ2-4
d_call: -

cdr3_nt: TGTGCCAGTAGTCTGGGGACTAGCGGGAGCTCCTACAATGAGCAGTTCTTC
cdr3_aa: CASSLGTSGSSYNEQFF
clone_size: -
v_call: TRBV19
j_call: TRBJ2-1
d_call: TRBD2

cdr3_nt: TGTGCCAGCAGTAACGGGCCCAATCAGCCCCAGCATTTT
cdr3_aa: CASSNGPNQPQHF
clone_size: -
v_call: TRBV25-1
j_call: TRBJ1-5
d_call: -

cdr3_nt: TGTGCCAGTACTTCTCGGCGACTCATGAACACTGAAGCTTTCTTT
cdr3_aa: CASTSRRLMNTEAFF
clone_size: -
v_call: TRBV19
j_call: TRBJ1-1
d_call: -

cdr3_nt: TGTGCCAGCAGCCAAGTCCCGGGACAGTCCTCGATGACTGAAGCTTTCTTT
cdr3_aa: CASSQVPGQSSMTEAFF
clone_size: -
v_call: TRBV16
j_call: TRBJ1-1
d_call: TRBD1

cdr3_nt: TGTGCCAGCAGTTCCCTGCTAGGAGGGGGCCAAGAGACCCAGTACTTC
cdr3_aa: CASSSLLGGGQETQYF
clone_size: -
v_call: TRBV28
j_call: TRBJ2-5
d_call: -

cdr3_nt: TGCGCCAGCAGCTTGGCTCCGGTGTCCTCTGGAAACACCATATATTTT
cdr3_aa: CASSLAPVSSGNTIYF
clone_size: -
v_call: TRBV5-1
j_call: TRBJ1-3
d_call: -

cdr3_nt: TGCGCCAGCAGCCAAGAGGGGACAGGGGATTCCGAGCAGTACTTC
cdr3_aa: CASSQEGTGDSEQYF
clone_size: -
v_call: TRBV4-1
j_call: TRBJ2-7
d_call: TRBD1

cdr3_nt: TGTGCCAGCAGTGAAGAGGGACAGGGTAGCTACGAGCAGTACTTC
cdr3_aa: CASSEEGQGSYEQYF
clone_size: -
v_call: TRBV6-1
j_call: TRBJ2-7
d_call: TRBD1

cdr3_nt: TGTGCCAGTATGGGGGCCTGGGGGGCTGAAGCTTTCTTT
cdr3_aa: CASMGAWGAEAFF
clone_size: -
v_call: TRBV19
j_call: TRBJ1-1
d_call: -

cdr3_nt: TGTGCCAGCGCGGGTACGAACACCGGGGAGCTGTTTTTT
cdr3_aa: CASAGTNTGELFF
clone_size: -
v_call: TRBV7-2
j_call: TRBJ2-2
d_call: -

cdr3_nt: TGTGCCAGCAGCTTCTGGGGAACTGGAAACACCATATATTTT
cdr3_aa: CASSFWGTGNTIYF
clone_size: -
v_call: TRBV7-2
j_call: TRBJ1-3
d_call: -

cdr3_nt: TGTGCCAGCATGGGCGGAGCCTCCTACGAGCAGTACTTC
cdr3_aa: CASMGGASYEQYF
clone_size: -
v_call: TRBV27
j_call: TRBJ2-7
d_call: -

cdr3_nt: TGTGCCAGCAGCCAAGTAAGAGGACTAGCGGGAAGGAATGAGCAGTTCTTC
cdr3_aa: CASSQVRGLAGRNEQFF
clone_size: -
v_call: TRBV4-2
j_call: TRBJ2-1
d_call: TRBD2

cdr3_nt: TGTGCCAGCAACCCCCGACGGGGTCTAGCCAAAAACATTCAGTACTTC
cdr3_aa: CASNPRRGLAKNIQYF
clone_size: -
v_call: TRBV28
j_call: TRBJ2-4
d_call: -

cdr3_nt: TGTGCCAGCAGGCGGGAAGCTGGGGGCAATGAGCAGTTCTTC
cdr3_aa: CASRREAGGNEQFF
clone_size: -
v_call: TRBV2
j_call: TRBJ2-1
d_call: -

cdr3_nt: TGTGCCAGCAGCTTAGCCGGTGGTCGGGAGCAGTTCTTC
cdr3_aa: CASSLAGGREQFF
clone_size: once
v_call: TRBV7-8
j_call: TRBJ2-1
d_call: -

cdr3_nt: TGCAGCGTTGAATTACAGGGGGATTATGGCTACACCTTC
cdr3_aa: CSVELQGDYGYTF
clone_size: -
v_call: TRBV29-1
j_call: TRBJ1-2
d_call: TRBD1

cdr3_nt: TGTGCCAGTAGCGGACAGCTACAAAAAAACTCTGGAAACACCATATATTTT
cdr3_aa: CASSGQLQKNSGNTIYF
clone_size: -
v_call: TRBV19
j_call: TRBJ1-3
d_call: -

cdr3_nt: TGTGCCAGCAGAAACAGGGGGTATGGGGACGAGCAGTACTTC
cdr3_aa: CASRNRGYGDEQYF
clone_size: -
v_call: TRBV27
j_call: TRBJ2-7
d_call: TRBD1